This T cell receptor beta chain was sequenced in a study of blood T cell repertoires in COVID-19. As for the study in general: Some COVID-19 samples were acute and others convalescent; all came from the United States, Italy and Spain.

Authors' processing steps: From reference gene primer amplification, estimates of nucleated cell counts were derived. Method: immunoSEQ multiplex PCR; TCRdb's copy keeps in-frame clones and lacks some. The V and J calls and clone size were taken over from that table, and D and trimming were inferred from the DNA. Of nearly 400,000 clones listed, 85% to 90% are singletons. Assignments of participants to cohorts depended upon their own reported clinical history. V lost 7 bases, J lost 5 bases, and 13 bases stayed unmatched. The V gene's germline CDR1 is MDHEN and CDR2 SYDVKM. The CDR3 is 15 amino acids.

The sequenced material came from PBMCs or T cells enriched from blood (not recorded which). This chain joins TRBV28 and TRBJ2-7; 8 nucleotides align to TRBD1. This clonotype was sampled from a woman aged 25 to 45 who had recovered from COVID-19. In DNA, the CDR3 is TGTGCCAGCACCTGGACAGGACAGGGTCTGAACGAGCAGTACTTC. Amino acid sequence: CASTWTGQGLNEQYF.